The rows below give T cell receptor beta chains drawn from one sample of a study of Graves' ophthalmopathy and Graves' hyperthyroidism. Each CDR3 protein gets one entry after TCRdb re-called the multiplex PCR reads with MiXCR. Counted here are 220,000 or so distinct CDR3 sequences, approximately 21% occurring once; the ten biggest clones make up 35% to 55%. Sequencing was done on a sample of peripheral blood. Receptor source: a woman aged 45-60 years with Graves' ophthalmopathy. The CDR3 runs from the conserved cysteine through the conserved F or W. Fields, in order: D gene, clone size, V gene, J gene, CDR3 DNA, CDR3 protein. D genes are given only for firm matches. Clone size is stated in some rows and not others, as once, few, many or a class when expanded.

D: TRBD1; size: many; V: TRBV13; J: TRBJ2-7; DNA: TGTGCCAGCAGCGAACAGGGGTACGAGCAGTACTTC; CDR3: CASSEQGYEQYF
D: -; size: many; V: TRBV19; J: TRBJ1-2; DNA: TGTGCCAGTAGTAGTCCCCGGACCTCTTCTAACTATGGCTACACCTTC; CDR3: CASSSPRTSSNYGYTF
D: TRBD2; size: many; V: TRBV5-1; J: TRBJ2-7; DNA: TGCGCCAGCGGAGCTAGCGGGGGCGTTTCCTACGAGCAGTACTTC; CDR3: CASGASGGVSYEQYF
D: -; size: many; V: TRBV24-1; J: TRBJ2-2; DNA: TGTGCCACCAGTACCGGACCCGGGGAGCTGTTTTTT; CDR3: CATSTGPGELFF
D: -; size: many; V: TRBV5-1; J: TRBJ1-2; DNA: TGCGCCAGCAGCGACCCCGGGACCCCTAACTATGGCTACACCTTC; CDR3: CASSDPGTPNYGYTF
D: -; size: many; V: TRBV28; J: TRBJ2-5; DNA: TGTGCCAGCAGTTTACTCGTGGAGGGCCAAGAGACCCAGTACTTC; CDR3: CASSLLVEGQETQYF
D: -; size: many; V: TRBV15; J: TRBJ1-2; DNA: TGTGCCACCAGCATGAGGGAGAACTATGGCTACACCTTC; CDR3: CATSMRENYGYTF
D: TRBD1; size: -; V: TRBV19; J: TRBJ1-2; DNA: TGTGTCAGTAGTATACCAGGACAGGGAGGCTATGGTTACACCTTC; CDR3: CVSSIPGQGGYGYTF
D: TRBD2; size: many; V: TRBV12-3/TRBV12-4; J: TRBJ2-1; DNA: TGTGCCAGCAGCAAACCTTTAGCGGGAGTTAACAATGAGCAGTTCTTC; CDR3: CASSKPLAGVNNEQFF
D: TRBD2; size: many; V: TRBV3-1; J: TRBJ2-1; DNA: TGTGCCAGCAGCCAAGAAGGGGGGACTAGAGATGAGCAGTTCTTC; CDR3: CASSQEGGTRDEQFF
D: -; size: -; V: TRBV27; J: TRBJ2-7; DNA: TGTGCCAGCAGTTACGGTCGGGGCTACGAGCAGTACTTC; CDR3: CASSYGRGYEQYF
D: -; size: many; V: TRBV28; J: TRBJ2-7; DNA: TGTGCCAGCAGCCCGCCCGGGACACCGCCCGAGCAGTACTTC; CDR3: CASSPPGTPPEQYF
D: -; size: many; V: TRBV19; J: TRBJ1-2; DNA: TGTGCCAGTAGCTACACCTATGGCTACACCTTC; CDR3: CASSYTYGYTF
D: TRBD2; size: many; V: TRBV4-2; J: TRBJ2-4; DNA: TGTGCCAGCAGCCAAGGCAGGACGGGGGGAAACATTCAGTACTTC; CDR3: CASSQGRTGGNIQYF
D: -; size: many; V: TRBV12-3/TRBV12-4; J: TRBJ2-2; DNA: TGTGCCAGCAGGCTAGCTCCAAGGACCGGGGAGCTGTTTTTT; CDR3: CASRLAPRTGELFF
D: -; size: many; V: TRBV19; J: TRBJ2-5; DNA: TGTGCCAGTAGTATAGAGGGCTGGGGTGAGACCCAGTACTTC; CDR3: CASSIEGWGETQYF
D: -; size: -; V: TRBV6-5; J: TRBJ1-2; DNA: TGTGCCAGCAGTTATGATTTTAACTATGGCTACACCTTC; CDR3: CASSYDFNYGYTF
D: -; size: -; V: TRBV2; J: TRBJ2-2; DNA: TGTGCCAGCATCGGTGGGGGCTCGGTCACCGGGGAGCTGTTTTTT; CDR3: CASIGGGSVTGELFF
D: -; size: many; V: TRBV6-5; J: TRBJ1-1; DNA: TGTGCCAGCAGTTACAGGGGTGACACTGAAGCTTTCTTT; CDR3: CASSYRGDTEAFF
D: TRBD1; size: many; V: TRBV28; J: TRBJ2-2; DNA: TGTGCCAGCAGCCAGGGGGCTTACACCGGGGAGCTGTTTTTT; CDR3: CASSQGAYTGELFF
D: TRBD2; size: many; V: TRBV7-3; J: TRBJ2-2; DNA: TGTGCCAGCAGCAGAGCGGGAGGGGCCACCGGGGAGCTGTTTTTT; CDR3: CASSRAGGATGELFF
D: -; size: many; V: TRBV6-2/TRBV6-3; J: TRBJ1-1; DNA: TGTGCCAGCAGTCCCCCACAGAACACTGAAGCTTTCTTT; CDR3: CASSPPQNTEAFF
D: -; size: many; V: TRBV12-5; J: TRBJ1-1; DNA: TGTGCTAGTGTCCGGGGGGACACTGAAGCTTTCTTT; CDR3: CASVRGDTEAFF
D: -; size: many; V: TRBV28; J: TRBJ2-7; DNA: TGTGCCAGCAGTTTAGGGACCGAGTTACGAATAGAGCAGTACTTC; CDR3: CASSLGTELRIEQYF
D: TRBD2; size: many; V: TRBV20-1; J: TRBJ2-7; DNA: TGCAGTGCTAGAGGCCTAGCGGGAGACACCTACGAGCAGTACTTC; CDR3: CSARGLAGDTYEQYF
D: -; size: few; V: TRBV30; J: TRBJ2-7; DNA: TGTGCCTGGAGCGGACACCTCTACGAGCAGTACTTC; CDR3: CAWSGHLYEQYF
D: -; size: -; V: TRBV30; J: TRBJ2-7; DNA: TGTGCCTGGAGAGAGGGGGGGAGCTCCTACGAGCAGTACTTC; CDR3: CAWREGGSSYEQYF
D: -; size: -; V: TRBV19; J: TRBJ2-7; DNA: TGTGCCAGTAGTACGGGGACTTCCCGGAGTCGGGGCGAGCAGTACTTC; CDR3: CASSTGTSRSRGEQYF
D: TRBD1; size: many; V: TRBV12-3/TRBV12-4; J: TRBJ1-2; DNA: TGTGCCAGCAGTTTAGGGGACTGGGACAGGGTTTTTACAGTGGCTTATGGCTACACCTTC; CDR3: CASSLGDWDRVFTVAYGYTF
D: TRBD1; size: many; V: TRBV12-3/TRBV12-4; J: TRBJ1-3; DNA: TGTGCCAGCAGTTTAGCGCTCGGGACAGACTCTGGAAACACCATATATTTT; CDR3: CASSLALGTDSGNTIYF
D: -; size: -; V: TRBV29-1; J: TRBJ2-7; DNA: TGCAGCGTTGAAGAGTCCGGTTACGAGCAGTACTTC; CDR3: CSVEESGYEQYF
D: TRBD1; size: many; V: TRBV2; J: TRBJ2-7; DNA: TGTGCCAGCAATCCGGGACAGGGGGCCTACGAGCAGTACTTC; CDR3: CASNPGQGAYEQYF
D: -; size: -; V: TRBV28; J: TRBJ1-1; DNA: TGTGCCAGCAGTGCCTCACCGGGCCAGAACACTGAAGCTTTCTTT; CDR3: CASSASPGQNTEAFF
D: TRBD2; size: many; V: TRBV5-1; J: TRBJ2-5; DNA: TGCGCCAGCAGCTTAACCGGGCTAGCGGCCTACCAAGAGACCCAGTACTTC; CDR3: CASSLTGLAAYQETQYF
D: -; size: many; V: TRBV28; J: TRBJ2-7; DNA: TGTGCCAGCAGGCCTCGGGGCCGCCCCTACGAGCAGTACTTC; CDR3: CASRPRGRPYEQYF
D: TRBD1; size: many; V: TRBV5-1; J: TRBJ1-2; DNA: TGCGCCAGCAGCTTTACAGGGGGTGGCTACACCTTC; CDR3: CASSFTGGGYTF
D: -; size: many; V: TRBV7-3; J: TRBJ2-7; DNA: TGTGCCAGCAGCCCGGGGGCCGCCGCCACCTACGAGCAGTACTTC; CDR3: CASSPGAAATYEQYF
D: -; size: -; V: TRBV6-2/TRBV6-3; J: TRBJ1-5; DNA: TGTGCCAGCAATACGAATCTTCAGCCCCAGCATTTT; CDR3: CASNTNLQPQHF
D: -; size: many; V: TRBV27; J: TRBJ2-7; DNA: TGTGCCAGCAGAGGGAACAGGGTGGGAAACGAGCAGTACTTC; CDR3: CASRGNRVGNEQYF
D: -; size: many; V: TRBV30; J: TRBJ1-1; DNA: TGTGCCTGCTCTTACGGGGCCGCGATTACTGAAGCTTTCTTT; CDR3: CACSYGAAITEAFF
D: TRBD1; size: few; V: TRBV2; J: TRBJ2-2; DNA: TGTGCCAGCAATCAAGTGGTGGGGACAGGGGCCGGGGAGCTGTTTTTT; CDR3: CASNQVVGTGAGELFF
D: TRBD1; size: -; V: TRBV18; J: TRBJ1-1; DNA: TGTGCCAGCTCAGGGACAGGGGGGAGCACTGAAGCTTTCTTT; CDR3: CASSGTGGSTEAFF
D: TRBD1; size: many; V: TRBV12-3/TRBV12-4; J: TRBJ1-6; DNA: TGTGCCAGCAGTTCCCGGGACAGAAATTCACCCCTCCACTTT; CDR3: CASSSRDRNSPLHF
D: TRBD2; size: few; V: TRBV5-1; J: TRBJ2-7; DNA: TGCGCCAGCAGCAAGTTTAGCGGGAGTTACGAGCAGTACTTC; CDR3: CASSKFSGSYEQYF
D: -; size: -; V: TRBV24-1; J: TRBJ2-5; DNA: TGTGCCACCTTAACGGGAGTGAATCAAGAGACCCAGTACTTC; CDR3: CATLTGVNQETQYF
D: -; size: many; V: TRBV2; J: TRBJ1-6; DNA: TGTGCCAGCAGTGAGAGGTCAAATGGAGATTCACCCCTCCACTTT; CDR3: CASSERSNGDSPLHF
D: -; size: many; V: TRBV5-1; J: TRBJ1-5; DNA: TGCGCCAGCAGCTTGGGTGGCAGCCTTAATCAGCCCCAGCATTTT; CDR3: CASSLGGSLNQPQHF
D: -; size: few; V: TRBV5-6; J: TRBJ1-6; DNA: TGTGCCAGCAGCTTGCGACGGCTGGGGCCCCTCCACTTT; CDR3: CASSLRRLGPLHF
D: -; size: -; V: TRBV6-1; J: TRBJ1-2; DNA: TGTGCCAGCTGGCTGATTAACTATGGCTACACCTTC; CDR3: CASWLINYGYTF
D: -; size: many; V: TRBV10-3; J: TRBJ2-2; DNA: TGTGCCATCAGTGAACAGGGAGGCACCGGGGAGCTGTTTTTT; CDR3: CAISEQGGTGELFF
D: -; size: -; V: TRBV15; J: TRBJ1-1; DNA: TGTGCCACCAGCAGAGATGGGGCAGGCGACACTGAAGCTTTCTTT; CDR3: CATSRDGAGDTEAFF
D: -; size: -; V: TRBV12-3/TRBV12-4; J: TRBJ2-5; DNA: TGTGCCAGCAGTTCTCCTCCCATCCAAGAGACCCAGTACTTC; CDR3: CASSSPPIQETQYF
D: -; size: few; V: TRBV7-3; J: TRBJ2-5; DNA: TGTGCCAGCAGCCGGAGCATGGGGGAGACCCAGTACTTC; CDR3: CASSRSMGETQYF
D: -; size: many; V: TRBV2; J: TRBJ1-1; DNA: TGTGCCAGCAGTGAAACGGGCAGGGCCGGGGGAGCTTTCTTT; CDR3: CASSETGRAGGAFF
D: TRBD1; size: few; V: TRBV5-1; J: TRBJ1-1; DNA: TGCGCCAGCAGCATATCCCAGGGGGGAAACACTGAAGCTTTCTTT; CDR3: CASSISQGGNTEAFF